The entry below gives a single T cell receptor (beta chain) sequence along with its context. Its antigen remains unidentified. Vbeta (60) and Jbeta (13) primers were used in the PCR. Sequencing was performed with immunoSEQ multiplex PCR; in TCRdb, only in-frame clones are kept and a portion is missing. The table has 250,000 or so clones, more than 75% seen once; the top ten hold over 1%. CMV serostatus data were not documented for this donor. This record comes from a study of cytomegalovirus exposure and HLA in healthy donors. General observations from the study: Exclusion applied to some V segments, including TRBV6-2 and TRBV6-3, as they were indistinguishable.

There are 15 residues in the CDR3. Germline CDR1 SGHTS, CDR2 YDEGEE. V lost 5 bases, J lost 3 bases, and 11 bases stayed unmatched. This TCR came from a human donor in good health. The J gene is TRBJ2-7, the V gene TRBV5-8, with 7 bases fitting TRBD2. Sequencing input: PBMCs. CDR3 sequence reads: CASRGRETSHYEQYF. Written as DNA, the CDR3 is TGTGCCAGCAGAGGCCGGGAGACTAGCCACTACGAGCAGTACTTC.